This TCR beta chain was found in a study of blood T cell repertoires in COVID-19. In the study overall: PBMCs, B-cell-depleted T cells, or T cells provided the cDNA or gDNA that made up the material.

Measured with immunoSEQ multiplex PCR; TCRdb has only the in-frame clones, and not every one. The table records some 220,000 clones, around four fifths of them present only once. This TCR was sampled from a woman aged 60 to 75 with active or convalescent COVID-19. Sequences were obtained from peripheral blood.

The CDR3 here is CASSKGGETGVSPLHF. CDR3 bases: TGTGCCAGCAGCAAAGGAGGAGAGACAGGGGTTTCACCCCTCCACTTT. The rearrangement uses TRBV21-1 and TRBJ1-6; TRBD1, as called in the table, went unchecked against the DNA. TRBV21-1 is an annotated pseudogene. This CDR3 contains 16 residues.